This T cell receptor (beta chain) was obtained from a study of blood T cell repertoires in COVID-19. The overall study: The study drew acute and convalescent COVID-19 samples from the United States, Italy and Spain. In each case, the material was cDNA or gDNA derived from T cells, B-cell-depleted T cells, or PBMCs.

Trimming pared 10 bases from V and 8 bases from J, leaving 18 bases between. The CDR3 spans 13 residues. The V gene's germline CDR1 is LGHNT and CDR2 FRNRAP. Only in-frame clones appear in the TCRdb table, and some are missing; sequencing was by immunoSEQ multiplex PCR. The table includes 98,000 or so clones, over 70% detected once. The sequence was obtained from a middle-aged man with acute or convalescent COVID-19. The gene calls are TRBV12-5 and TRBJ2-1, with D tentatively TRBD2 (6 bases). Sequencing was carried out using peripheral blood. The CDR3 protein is CATRGFSVHEQFF. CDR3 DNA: TGTGCTACCCGGGGGTTTAGCGTTCATGAGCAGTTCTTC.